The entry below describes one TCR beta chain. This clone has only one observation. It lacks a known antigen. Qualities for individual bases were not recorded, and no much larger clone is one base off. The CDR3 numbers 15 residues from cysteine through phenylalanine. Only the CDR3 portion is preserved as DNA: 45 bases, with reading frame beginning at the first base. V trim: 2 bases; J trim: 10 bases; unmatched bases: 8. Via the germline V gene (reference sequence), CDR1 is LNHDA and CDR2 SQIVND. The data derive from a study of control samples from healthy donors and cancer patients (dated by TCRdb to the early 2020s). The library was built by means of the immunoSEQ multiplex PCR assay. Sourced from immuneACCESS, this table was stored by TCRdb with only in-frame sequences that have V and J called. A share of the clones is absent; for the studies checked, an unresolved V gene accounts for under half, and the remainder has no known explanation. Across this sample there are roughly 92,000 clones, with around 83% seen only once. Jointly, the top ten make up 1.3% of the sample.

The sequenced material came from blood. The sequence is built from TRBV19 and TRBJ1-6; the junction holds 7 bases that match TRBD1. This TCR was sampled from a woman aged 45-65 years in good health. The DNA is as follows: TGTGCCAGTAGTATAAGTCAGGGGGGCGGATCACCCCTCCACTTT. Translation gives CASSISQGGGSPLHF.